This entry lists 18 T cell receptor beta chains sequenced from one sample in a study of OX40 agonist ivuxolimab in advanced cancers. Here immunoSEQ multiplex PCR was the method, and the copy in TCRdb shows in-frame clones only, minus some. This sample carries about 84,000 clones, around nine tenths of them seen once, and the ten largest clones take about 0.45%. The sequencing here drew on CD4+ or CD8+ T cells sorted from blood, taken in a trial of the OX40 agonist ivuxolimab. These receptors were obtained from an adult with an advanced solid tumor such as melanoma, head and neck, liver or kidney cancer.

V is TRBV6-1 and J is TRBJ1-2; maybe TRBD1 (6 bases). The CDR3 is made up of 14 amino acids. V lost 2 bases and J 4 bases, leaving 11 bases between the germline ends. The germline CDR1 and CDR2 sequences are MNHNS and SASEGT. The CDR3 protein is CASSEWDNIYGYTF. CDR3 DNA: TGTGCCAGCAGTGAATGGGACAATATCTATGGCTACACCTTC.

The chain couples TRBV5-1 to TRBJ2-5; no definite D call. Deletions cut 0 bases from V and 5 bases from J, with 8 bases between. Germline V gene data show CDR1 as SGHRS and CDR2 as YFSETQ. The CDR3 is made up of 13 amino acids. This chain's CDR3 is CASSLEGRETQYF. CDR3 sequence (DNA): TGCGCCAGCAGCTTGGAGGGCCGGGAGACCCAGTACTTC.

The chain joins TRBV29-1 to TRBJ2-5, with a tentative D call TRBD2 (5 bases). The germline V gene encodes CDR1 SQVTM and CDR2 ANQGSEA. CDR3 length: 12 amino acids. Trimming removed 6 bases at V and 1 base at J, with 9 bases between. This chain's CDR3 is CSVRTPQETQYF. Here the CDR3 DNA reads TGCAGCGTCCGGACTCCCCAAGAGACCCAGTACTTC.

V and J are TRBV21-1 and TRBJ2-5; TRBD1, the D gene given by the table, was not confirmed from the DNA. TRBV21-1 is described as a pseudogene. This CDR3 contains 15 residues. The CDR3 DNA sequence: TGTGCCAGCAGCTTCTCTAGGGGGCGAACAGGGACCCAGTACTTC. Amino acids: CASSFSRGRTGTQYF.

This rearrangement joins TRBV29-1 to TRBJ1-1; unclear D gene. The CDR3 has 12 amino acids. V shed 4 bases and J shed 0 bases, with 6 bases lying between them. Germline lookup yields CDR1 SQVTM and CDR2 ANQGSEA. The CDR3 spells CSVGFMNTEAFF. The CDR3 region has the DNA TGCAGCGTTGGGTTCATGAACACTGAAGCTTTCTTT.

This chain links TRBV30 with TRBJ1-6; D is possibly TRBD1 (6 bases). The germline V gene encodes CDR1 GTSNPN and CDR2 SVGIG (reference sequence). CDR3 length: 14 residues. Trimming took 1 base from V and 6 from J, leaving 10 bases between them. The CDR3 sequence: CAWSGTVGNSPLHF. Written as DNA, the CDR3 is TGTGCCTGGAGTGGGACAGTCGGTAATTCACCCCTCCACTTT.

As for this clone: Other DNA sequences of this sample code for an identical CDR3. The CDR3 DNA follows: TGTGCCTGGAGTACCGGAAACACCATATATTTT. Translation: CAWSTGNTIYF. The V and J genes are TRBV30 and TRBJ1-3; no clear D gene. The V and J ends lost 2 bases and 4 bases respectively, with 3 bases between them. Per germline, CDR1 GTSNPN and CDR2 SVGIG (reference sequence). The CDR3 length is 11 residues.

V gene TRBV6-5 combines with J gene TRBJ1-2; D is possibly TRBD1 (6 bases). V lost 0 bases, J lost 1 base, and 12 bases lay in between. Germline values: CDR1 MNHEY, CDR2 SVGAGI. This CDR3 comprises 16 residues. The CDR3 coding sequence is TGTGCCAGCAGTTACTCGAGAGGGGGTAATAACTATGGCTACACCTTC. Protein: CASSYSRGGNNYGYTF.

This clone was detected only once. V and J are TRBV28 and TRBJ1-2, with 7 positions matching TRBD1. CDR3 length equals 12 residues. Germline V gene sequence: CDR1 MDHEN, CDR2 SYDVKM. V lost 6 bases to trimming and J lost 6 bases; unmatched junction nucleotides: 4. The CDR3 spells CASRVTGDGYTF. CDR3 coding DNA: TGTGCCAGCAGAGTTACAGGGGATGGCTACACCTTC.

The rearrangement uses TRBV2 and TRBJ2-1, with TRBD2 identical over 11 bases. This CDR3 comprises 13 residues. V gave up 4 bases and J gave up 8 bases; unmatched junction bases: 1. CDR1 and CDR2 (germline): SNHLY, FYNNEI. This CDR3 reads CASSVTSGDEQFF. In DNA, the CDR3 is TGTGCCAGCAGTGTGACTAGCGGGGATGAGCAGTTCTTC.

The V and J genes are TRBV7-2 and TRBJ2-7, with 10 bases lining up with TRBD1. Germline CDR1 reads SGHTA; CDR2 reads FQGNSA. This CDR3 comprises 14 residues. The J segment lost 1 base and the V segment lost 4 bases, leaving 1 base of the junction unmatched. CDR3 protein: CASSWTGGSYEQYF. CDR3 DNA sequence: TGTGCCAGCAGCTGGACAGGGGGATCCTACGAGCAGTACTTC. Variable domain in full (rest from reference TRBV7-2 and TRBJ2-7): GAGVSQSPSNKVTEKGKDVELRCDPISGHTALYWYRQSLGQGLEFLIYFQGNSAPDKSGLPSDRFSAERTGGSVSTLTIQRTQQEDSAVYLCASSWTGGSYEQYFGPGTRLTVT.

This chain links TRBV6-5 with TRBJ1-2; 7 bases are shared with TRBD1. V gave up 5 bases and J gave up 5 bases; unmatched junction bases: 5. The CDR3 runs 13 residues. Germline CDR1 MNHEY, CDR2 SVGAGI. The CDR3 here is CASSRDSAYGYTF. The CDR3 region has the DNA TGTGCCAGCAGTCGGGACAGCGCATATGGCTACACCTTC.

The chain employs TRBV5-1 and TRBJ1-1; D gene unclear. V was pared by 5 bases and J by 1 base, with 9 bases between. Germline values: CDR1 SGHRS, CDR2 YFSETQ. CDR3 length: 13 residues. CDR3 protein: CASRENPNTEAFF. The CDR3 nucleotides read TGCGCCAGCAGGGAGAACCCGAACACTGAAGCTTTCTTT.

This clone occurred once. V is TRBV5-1 and J is TRBJ2-5; D tentatively reads TRBD1 or TRBD2 (5 bases each). V was clipped by 4 bases and J by 9 bases, with 19 bases between them. The germline gives CDR1 SGHRS, CDR2 YFSETQ. The CDR3 runs to 14 residues. CDR3 DNA sequence: TGCGCCAGCAGCGGACGGGGCGCGTTCGTGGCCCAGTACTTC. Translation: CASSGRGAFVAQYF.

The chain links TRBV7-9 to TRBJ2-7; D may match TRBD1 or TRBD2 (6 bases each). The CDR3 spans 11 residues. Trimming cost V 6 bases and J 8 bases, with 11 bases left between them. Germline CDR1 and CDR2: SEHNR and FQNEAQ (reference sequence). The CDR3 loop reads CASSLGGKQYF. Here the CDR3 DNA reads TGTGCCAGCAGTCTCGGGGGCAAGCAGTACTTC.

The chain couples TRBV21-1 to TRBJ2-7. TRBV21-1 is a pseudogene. The CDR3 contains 18 residues. The DNA of the CDR3 is TGTGCCAGCAGCAAAGGAAGGGTGGGGTGGAGTGATGCCTACGAGCAGTACTTC. Translating gives CASSKGRVGWSDAYEQYF.

The genes are TRBV5-4 and TRBJ2-7; 11 nucleotides match TRBD2. CDR1 and CDR2 (germline): SGHNT, YYREEE (reference sequence). Trimming cost V 3 bases and J 11 bases; bases outside gene matches: 13. This CDR3 contains 15 residues. DNA of the CDR3: TGTGCCAGCAGCTCCCCCACTAGCGGGAGAGGAGGGGAGTACTTC. This translates into CASSSPTSGRGGEYF.

The V call is TRBV9, the J call TRBJ2-3, with unresolved D. This CDR3 region has 15 residues. CDR1 is SGDLS, CDR2 YYNGEE, per germline. Trimming left V 3 bases short and J 1 base short, with 12 bases between. The CDR3 reads CASSGMAGGTDTQYF. The CDR3 DNA is TGTGCCAGCAGCGGAATGGCTGGCGGCACAGATACGCAGTATTTT. Full variable domain (remainder filled in from reference TRBV9 and TRBJ2-3): DSGVTQTPKHLITATGQRVTLRCSPRSGDLSVYWYQQSLDQGLQFLIQYYNGEERAKGNILERFSAQQFPDLHSELNLSSLELGDSALYFCASSGMAGGTDTQYFGPGTRLTVL.